The 9 T cell receptor beta chains below were found in one sample sequenced in a study of blood T cell repertoires in COVID-19 (dated by TCRdb to about 2020). The method behind the library was the immunoSEQ multiplex PCR assay. What TCRdb holds here is the immuneACCESS table cut down to in-frame rearrangements. Part of the clones is not present; checked against another copy, under half of the missing clones reflect an unresolved V gene, and the others are unexplained. For this sample the table gives around 470,000 clones, of which about 92% were detected only once. Approximately 0.55% of the sample belongs to the ten largest clones. Sequencing was performed on PBMCs or T cells enriched from blood (not recorded which). The receptors were sampled from a man aged 18 to 35 who had recovered from COVID-19.

As to this clone: One junction end does not reproduce the germline sequence, and a read error may be involved. The chain is built from TRBV10-1 and TRBJ2-5; D gene ambiguous. Germline V gives CDR1 WNHNN, CDR2 SYGVQD (reference sequence). The CDR3 is made up of 12 amino acids. In DNA form, the CDR3 reads TGCGCCAGTAGTGTTAGAAAAGAGACCCAGTACTTC. It codes for CASSVRKETQYF.

This sequence joins TRBV2 and TRBJ2-3; TRBD1 is a possible D gene (6 bases). The CDR3 extends over 12 amino acids. Germline V gives CDR1 SNHLY, CDR2 FYNNEI. V lost 11 bases and J 6 bases, leaving 15 bases between the germline ends. CDR3 sequence: CAGGPEPDTQYF. Here the CDR3 DNA reads TGTGCCGGGGGCCCAGAGCCTGATACGCAGTATTTT.

The chain has TRBV6-5 and TRBJ2-4; TRBD1 is a possible D gene (5 bases). With 6 bases removed from V and 4 bases from J, the gap between germline ends came to 16 bases. CDR3 size: 15 residues. The V gene's germline CDR1 is MNHEY and CDR2 SVGAGI. The CDR3, as DNA: TGTGCCAGCAGGCTCCTTTTAAGGACAAAAAACATTCAGTACTTC. Its protein is CASRLLLRTKNIQYF.

The chain carries TRBV19 and TRBJ2-3; D is perhaps TRBD1 (6 bases). V gave up 6 bases and J gave up 0 bases, with 7 bases separating them. CDR3 length equals 13 residues. Per germline, CDR1 LNHDA and CDR2 SQIVND (reference sequence). The CDR3 sequence is CASRQGSTDTQYF. The CDR3 coding sequence is TGTGCCAGTAGACAGGGTAGCACAGATACGCAGTATTTT.

The J gene is TRBJ1-3, the V gene TRBV9; 7 bases line up with TRBD1. This CDR3 comprises 14 residues. V dropped 3 bases and J dropped 0; count of bases not matched to a gene: 0. CDR1 and CDR2 (germline): SGDLS, YYNGEE. The CDR3 DNA reads as TGTGCCAGCAGCGGGACAGGCTCTGGAAACACCATATATTTT. Amino acids: CASSGTGSGNTIYF.

The rearrangement links TRBV19 to TRBJ2-7; 9 bases fit TRBD1. The CDR3 runs 12 residues. Germline CDR1 and CDR2: LNHDA and SQIVND (reference sequence). V was clipped by 6 bases and J by 5 bases; unmatched bases: 2. CDR3 protein: CASRGTGNEQYF. CDR3 sequence (DNA): TGTGCCAGTAGGGGGACAGGGAACGAGCAGTACTTC.

The chain couples TRBV12-3 or TRBV12-4 to TRBJ2-3; D unclear. The CDR3 extends over 12 amino acids. Trimming shortened V by 3 bases and J by 2 bases, and 3 bases separated the two germline ends. CDR3 bases: TGTGCCAGCAGTTTTAACACAGATACGCAGTATTTT. The encoded protein is CASSFNTDTQYF.

The chain is built from TRBV10-3 and TRBJ2-2, with D possibly TRBD1 on 7 matching bases. Germline V gene sequence: CDR1 ENHRY, CDR2 SYGVKD. This CDR3 contains 13 residues. Deletions cut 4 bases from V and 7 bases from J, with 10 bases between. CDR3: CAISAGGNGELFF. The CDR3 nucleotides read TGTGCCATCAGTGCAGGGGGGAACGGGGAGCTGTTTTTT.

The rearrangement uses TRBV25-1 and TRBJ1-6; D is uncertain. Germline V gene data show CDR1 as MGHDK and CDR2 as SYGVNS. Trimming took 1 base from V and 10 from J, leaving 8 bases between them. This CDR3 has 13 amino acids. In DNA form, the CDR3 reads TGTGCCAGCAGTGAATCTGGGCTCTCACCCCTCCACTTT. It yields the protein CASSESGLSPLHF.